Following are 17 T cell receptor beta chains from one sample sequenced in a study of cytomegalovirus exposure and HLA in healthy donors. Both 60 Vbeta primers and 13 Jbeta primers went into the PCR. This table comes from immunoSEQ multiplex PCR, and its TCRdb copy is limited to in-frame clones, with some not included. The repertoire holds 110,000 to 150,000 clones, with about 86% as singletons. The sample comprised PBMCs. These receptor sequences come from a middle-aged man in good health and CMV-seropositive.

This clone was seen only once. V is TRBV5-1 and J is TRBJ2-1; D is unresolved. The V and J ends lost 0 bases and 2 bases respectively, with 9 bases between them. This CDR3 is built from 15 residues. CDR1 and CDR2 (germline): SGHRS, YFSETQ. The CDR3 protein is CASSLGAVAYNEQFF. Here the CDR3 DNA reads TGCGCCAGCAGCTTGGGCGCGGTAGCCTACAATGAGCAGTTCTTC.

This clone has only a few counts. As DNA, the CDR3 is TGTGCCAGCAGTTCAAGGGACACTATCTACGAGCAGTACTTC. Encoded protein: CASSSRDTIYEQYF. The V gene is TRBV27, the J gene TRBJ2-7, with a possible D match to TRBD1 (6 bases). V lost 4 bases, J lost 3 bases, and 13 bases lay in between. Germline CDR1 and CDR2: MNHEY and SMNVEV (reference sequence). This CDR3 has 14 residues.

This clone was recorded only once. The CDR3 region is CASSQSRVSGNTIYF. The CDR3 DNA reads TGTGCCAGCAGCCAGAGCCGGGTTTCTGGAAACACCATATATTTT. The chain is built from TRBV11-2 and TRBJ1-3; D gene ambiguous. CDR1 is SGHAT and CDR2 is FQNNGV in the germline V gene. V shed 5 bases and J shed 1 base, with 12 bases lying between them. The CDR3 has 15 residues.

The rearrangement links TRBV18 to TRBJ1-1; no reliable D call. The V end was cut by 0 bases, the J end by 4 bases, with 9 bases between. Germline CDR1 is KGHSH and CDR2 is LQKENI. The CDR3 consists of 14 residues. The CDR3 region is CASSPPTPGTEAFF. As DNA, the CDR3 is TGTGCCAGCTCACCACCCACCCCCGGCACTGAAGCTTTCTTT.

This clone appeared a few times. This chain links TRBV19 with TRBJ2-4, with D possibly being TRBD1 (5 bases). CDR1 LNHDA and CDR2 SQIVND come from the germline V gene (reference sequence). The germline V and J ends were trimmed by 0 bases and 0 bases, with 9 bases remaining between them. The CDR3 has 16 residues. The CDR3 DNA sequence: TGTGCCAGTAGTATAGATTCTAGGGGAGCCAAAAACATTCAGTACTTC. Translating gives CASSIDSRGAKNIQYF.

A few counts support this clone. This chain connects TRBV6-5 to TRBJ2-7; TRBD2 matches 8 bases. V lost 2 bases, J lost 3 bases, and 6 bases stayed unmatched. The CDR3 consists of 15 residues. CDR1 is MNHEY and CDR2 is SVGAGI in the germline V gene. The CDR3 DNA is TGTGCCAGCAGTTACGGCTTGGGGACTAGCTACGAGCAGTACTTC. As protein: CASSYGLGTSYEQYF.

V and J are TRBV7-9 and TRBJ1-4; 9 bases map to TRBD1. V shed 5 bases, J shed 4 bases, and the junction held 8 bases outside the gene matches. This CDR3 has 16 amino acids. The germline V gene has CDR1 SEHNR and CDR2 FQNEAQ (reference sequence). CDR3 bases: TGTGCCAGCAGCCCCACACAGGGGGCGGGTAATGAAAAACTGTTTTTT. Translation gives CASSPTQGAGNEKLFF.

The J gene is TRBJ2-3, the V gene TRBV2; weak D call: TRBD1 (5 bases). Germline loops: CDR1 SNHLY, CDR2 FYNNEI. This CDR3 has 18 residues. Trimming shortened V by 4 bases and J by 0 bases, and 20 bases separated the two germline ends. CDR3 amino acids: CASSGLQDLYFSTDTQYF. The CDR3 DNA reads TGTGCCAGCAGTGGTCTACAGGACCTTTACTTTAGCACAGATACGCAGTATTTT.

This rearrangement joins TRBV5-4 to TRBJ2-5, with 8 bases that match TRBD2. The V gene's germline CDR1 is SGHNT and CDR2 YYREEE (reference sequence). Trimming at V came to 8 bases and at J to 4 bases, leaving 10 bases not matched to a gene. The CDR3 has 14 residues. This CDR3 is CARGKRESGETQYF. The DNA for the CDR3 is TGTGCCAGGGGGAAGCGGGAGTCCGGAGAGACCCAGTACTTC.

The V gene is TRBV29-1, the J gene TRBJ2-3, with 11 bases identical to TRBD2. Trimming took 4 bases from V and 5 from J; bases not matched to a gene: 11. This CDR3 region has 16 residues. CDR1 is SQVTM and CDR2 is ANQGSEA in the germline V gene. CDR3 bases: TGCAGCGTTGTGTTTTTAGCGGGGGGGCCCGGAGATACGCAGTATTTT. As protein: CSVVFLAGGPGDTQYF.

To note about this clone: Other DNA sequences of this sample code for an identical CDR3. V usage is TRBV7-8 and J usage is TRBJ2-7, with D perhaps TRBD2 (6 bases). The CDR3 has 16 amino acids. The ends were cut back, 0 bases at V and 2 bases at J, with 14 bases in the middle. Looked up from germline, CDR1 is SGHVS and CDR2 is FQNEAQ. The CDR3 spells CASSLATLSGTYEQYF. The CDR3 DNA reads TGTGCCAGCAGCTTAGCGACACTTAGCGGAACCTACGAGCAGTACTTC.

V is TRBV10-3 and J is TRBJ2-6; D unclear. Germline V lookup: CDR1 ENHRY, CDR2 SYGVKD. CDR3 length: 14 residues. With 8 bases removed from V and 2 bases from J, the gap between germline ends came to 10 bases. The CDR3 DNA reads as TGTGCCATCTCCCTAGAGCCTGGGGCCAACGTCCTGACTTTC. This gives the protein CAISLEPGANVLTF.

The chain couples TRBV4-3 to TRBJ2-1, with 9 bases that match TRBD1. The V gene end was trimmed by 5 bases and the J gene end by 4 bases; junction bases not matched to a gene: 9. This CDR3 region has 16 residues. Germline-derived CDR1 and CDR2 are LGHNA and YSLEER. The CDR3, as DNA: TGCGCCAGCAGCTCGACACCGGGACAGGGTTACAATGAGCAGTTCTTC. It is translated as CASSSTPGQGYNEQFF.

The V call is TRBV6-5, the J call TRBJ1-5; no firm D call. Deletions cut 5 bases from V and 7 bases from J, with 15 bases between. CDR3 size: 14 residues. Germline assignment: CDR1 MNHEY and CDR2 SVGAGI. CDR3 sequence: CASSPDGQRQPQHF. DNA of the CDR3: TGTGCCAGCAGTCCGGACGGCCAGCGGCAGCCCCAGCATTTT.

This rearrangement joins TRBV27 to TRBJ2-7, with D perhaps TRBD2 (5 bases). Trimming left V 5 bases short and J 5 bases short, with 22 bases between. This CDR3 has 16 amino acids. CDR1 is MNHEY and CDR2 is SMNVEV in the germline V gene (reference sequence). CDR3 nucleotides: TGTGCCAGCAGTCCGCGGGCCGACTTTAAGTTAGACGAGCAGTACTTC. This gives the protein CASSPRADFKLDEQYF.

This rearrangement joins TRBV6-1 to TRBJ2-1; a weak D match, TRBD2 (5 bases). Germline V gene sequence: CDR1 MNHNS, CDR2 SASEGT. The CDR3 runs 14 residues. Trimming removed 8 bases from V and 5 bases from J, with 16 bases in between. The CDR3, as DNA: TGTGCCAGCTTTCTGGACTTTGCTGACAATGAGCAGTTCTTC. Its protein product is CASFLDFADNEQFF.

In its sample, this clone was seen once. The V and J genes are TRBV11-2 and TRBJ1-1; TRBD1 agrees at 7 bases. V was pared by 5 bases and J by 4 bases, with 7 bases of the junction left unmatched. The germline V gene encodes CDR1 SGHAT and CDR2 FQNNGV. This CDR3 spans 14 amino acids. Here the CDR3 DNA reads TGTGCCAGCAGCGAACAGGGGTTGTTCACTGAAGCTTTCTTT. Its translation is CASSEQGLFTEAFF.